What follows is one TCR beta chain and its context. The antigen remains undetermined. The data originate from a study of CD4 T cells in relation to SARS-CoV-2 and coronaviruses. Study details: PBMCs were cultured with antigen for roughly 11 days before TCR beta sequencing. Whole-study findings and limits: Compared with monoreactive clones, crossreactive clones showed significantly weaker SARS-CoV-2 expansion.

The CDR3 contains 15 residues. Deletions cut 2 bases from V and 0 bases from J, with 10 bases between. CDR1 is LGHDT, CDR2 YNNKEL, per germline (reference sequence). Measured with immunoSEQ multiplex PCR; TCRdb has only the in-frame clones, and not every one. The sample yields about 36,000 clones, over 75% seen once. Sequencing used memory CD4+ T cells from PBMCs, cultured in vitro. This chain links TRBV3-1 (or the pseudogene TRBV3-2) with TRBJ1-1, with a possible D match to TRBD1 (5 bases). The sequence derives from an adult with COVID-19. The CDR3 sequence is CASSQTGRLNTEAFF. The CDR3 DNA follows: TGTGCCAGCAGCCAAACGGGACGGTTGAACACTGAAGCTTTCTTT.